A selection of T cell receptor beta chains follows, all from one sample in a study of blood T cells in healthy people across ages. TCRdb re-called the 5' RACE reads through MiXCR, storing one row per CDR3 protein. This repertoire shows 1.6 million or so distinct CDR3 sequences, 34% found once; its top ten account for roughly 10%. The specimen was blood. The receptors originated from a woman in her twenties or thirties in good health. The CDR3 runs from the conserved cysteine through the conserved F or W. The order of the fields is V gene, clone size, J gene, D gene, CDR3 DNA, CDR3 protein. The D gene is left open where the match is weak. Not all rows give a size; the values are once, few, many and, for expanded clones, a class.

TRBV5-1,-,TRBJ1-4,-,TGCGCCAGCAACCCAACAGGATCAACTAATGAAAAACTGTTTTTT,CASNPTGSTNEKLFF
TRBV10-3,-,TRBJ2-5,TRBD1,TGTGCCACCCGGTCGACAGGGGACCAAGAGACCCAGTACTTC,CATRSTGDQETQYF
TRBV7-2,many,TRBJ2-3,-,TGTGCCAGCAGCTTCCCCTTCCTGGCAGATACGCAGTATTTT,CASSFPFLADTQYF
TRBV27,few,TRBJ2-3,TRBD2,TGTGCCAGCAAAGGGCTAGCGGGAGGGCTTGGCACAGATACGCAGTATTTT,CASKGLAGGLGTDTQYF
TRBV30,-,TRBJ1-1,-,TGTGCCTGGAGTGTGTCACCACGGAACACTGAAGCTTTCTTT,CAWSVSPRNTEAFF
TRBV9,-,TRBJ2-7,-,TGTGCCAGCAGCGGCGGAGTGGGGTTAAACGAGCAGTACTTC,CASSGGVGLNEQYF
TRBV20-1,few,TRBJ1-4,-,TGCAGTGCTACGCTAGACGGCCTGAGGCTGTTTTTT,CSATLDGLRLFF
TRBV20-1,-,TRBJ2-1,-,TGCAGTGCTAGCGCCGGGACGAGCGTATCCTACAATGAGCAGTTCTTC,CSASAGTSVSYNEQFF
TRBV11-2,-,TRBJ2-5,TRBD2,TGTGCCAGCAGCTTAACGGGGGGGCCGCGGCGAAGTGAGACCCAGTACTTC,CASSLTGGPRRSETQYF
TRBV7-9,many,TRBJ2-5,TRBD1,TGTGCCAGCAGCATAGACAGGGCCCAAGAGACCCAGTACTTC,CASSIDRAQETQYF
TRBV4-1,-,TRBJ2-7,-,TGCGCCAGCAGCCAACCGGGGACCCGGGACTACGAGCAGTACTTC,CASSQPGTRDYEQYF
TRBV27,-,TRBJ2-2,-,TGTGCCAGCAGTCCCGAGGCAGGGTTAACCGGGGAGCTGTTTTTT,CASSPEAGLTGELFF
TRBV20-1,-,TRBJ2-1,-,TGCAGTGCTAGATGGGGGCCTTCCTACAATGAGCAGTTCTTC,CSARWGPSYNEQFF
TRBV5-5,-,TRBJ1-1,TRBD1,TGTGCCAGCAGGCTGGACAGGGGCCGTACTGAAGCTTTCTTT,CASRLDRGRTEAFF
TRBV25-1,-,TRBJ2-2,TRBD2,TGTGCCAGCAGTGCCGAGCGGGGGGACACCGGGGAGCTGTTTTTT,CASSAERGDTGELFF
TRBV7-2,once,TRBJ2-5,-,TGTGCCAGCAGCGCAACAGGGTTGGTCCAAGAGACCCAGTACTTC,CASSATGLVQETQYF
TRBV9,few,TRBJ2-5,-,TGTGCCAGCAGCGTAGACCCACTAGAGACCCAGTACTTC,CASSVDPLETQYF
TRBV4-2,-,TRBJ1-1,-,TGTGCCAGCAGCCGCCTAATGGACAGCGAGGGGCAGGACACTGAAGCTTTCTTT,CASSRLMDSEGQDTEAFF
TRBV25-1,few,TRBJ2-3,-,TGTGCCAGCAGTGGAGCGGTGGTCTGGGTCTCAGGGGAAGATACGCAGTATTTT,CASSGAVVWVSGEDTQYF
TRBV20-1,-,TRBJ1-1,-,TGCAGTGCCGCCGGCACTGAAGCTTTCTTT,CSAAGTEAFF
TRBV5-1,few,TRBJ2-7,TRBD1,TGCGCCAGCAGCTCGCGGCTCTCCGGGACAGGGTCCTACGAGCAGTACTTC,CASSSRLSGTGSYEQYF
TRBV20-1,-,TRBJ2-1,TRBD2,TGCAGTGCTAGGGGGCTAGCGGGAGGGGCGTCACCCTGCAATGAGCAGTTCTTC,CSARGLAGGASPCNEQFF
TRBV5-1,-,TRBJ2-7,-,TGCGCCAGCAGCTTGGTTGGGATCTACGAGCAGTACTTC,CASSLVGIYEQYF
TRBV27,-,TRBJ2-5,-,TGTGCCAGCAATTTTAAAGCTTGGGAGACCCAGTACTTC,CASNFKAWETQYF
TRBV7-8,many,TRBJ2-1,-,TGTGCCAGCAGCTTATTGTCTCACCGGGGTGCTGAGGGTGAGCAGTTCTTC,CASSLLSHRGAEGEQFF
TRBV20-1,few,TRBJ2-5,-,TGCAGTGCTAGCGGGTCGGATACTAGGGAGACCCAGTACTTC,CSASGSDTRETQYF
TRBV29-1,-,TRBJ1-2,-,TGCAGCGTTGTATTTGTTGAAAACTATGGCTACACCTTC,CSVVFVENYGYTF
TRBV7-9,few,TRBJ2-3,TRBD2,TGTGCCAGCAGCCAAGGTGCGGGGGGCCCACCTAGCACAGATACGCAGTATTTT,CASSQGAGGPPSTDTQYF
TRBV5-1,-,TRBJ2-5,TRBD1,TGCGCCAGCAGCTTACGGCAGGGGGAAAGCCAAGAGACCCAGTACTTC,CASSLRQGESQETQYF
TRBV2,few,TRBJ2-1,-,TGTGCCAGCAGTGGGGCCAGGGCCTACAATGAGCAGTTCTTC,CASSGARAYNEQFF
TRBV6-5,-,TRBJ2-1,TRBD2,TGTGCCAGCAGTTTCGGACTAGCGGGTCGCTACTCCTACAATGAGCAGTTCTTC,CASSFGLAGRYSYNEQFF
TRBV18,few,TRBJ2-5,TRBD1,TGTGCCAGCTCACCTCCGACTCGACAGGGCAAAGAGACCCAGTACTTC,CASSPPTRQGKETQYF
TRBV28,few,TRBJ2-3,-,TGTGCCAGCAGTATGGGAGGAACAGATACGCAGTATTTT,CASSMGGTDTQYF
TRBV5-5,-,TRBJ1-1,TRBD1,TGTGCCAGCAGCAGACCGGGACAGGGGATGGCTGAAGCTTTCTTT,CASSRPGQGMAEAFF
TRBV2,once,TRBJ1-2,TRBD1,TGTGCCAGCAGTCCCCGGACAGCGACAGGGGATGGCTACACCTTC,CASSPRTATGDGYTF
TRBV7-2,-,TRBJ2-1,-,TGTGCCAGCAGCCCCAGTTCTAGCGCCCACAATGAGCAGTTCTTC,CASSPSSSAHNEQFF
TRBV6-5,-,TRBJ2-5,TRBD1,TGTGCCAGCAGCAGGGGGACGGATGGGCAAGAGACCCAGTACTTC,CASSRGTDGQETQYF
TRBV7-9,few,TRBJ1-2,-,TGTGCCAGCAGCTTAGGGGAGACAGAGTACTATGGCTACACCTTC,CASSLGETEYYGYTF
TRBV20-1,few,TRBJ2-5,-,TGCAGTGCTAGGTTTGGGAGGTCCCAAGAGACCCAGTACTTC,CSARFGRSQETQYF
TRBV30,few,TRBJ1-6,-,TGTGCCTGGACAGACCGGACCCAGGGTGGTCATTCACCCCTCCACTTT,CAWTDRTQGGHSPLHF
TRBV6-2/TRBV6-3,-,TRBJ2-1,-,TGTGCCAGCAGTTGGGTCCCTGTCGCCGACAATGAGCAGTTCTTC,CASSWVPVADNEQFF
TRBV28,few,TRBJ2-7,-,TGTGCCAGCAGCACTTACACTGCAACCCTCTCCTACGAGCAGTACTTC,CASSTYTATLSYEQYF
TRBV18,-,TRBJ1-1,TRBD1,TGTGCCAGCTCCCCATCGGCAGGGGGCTTCATCAAAGCTTTCTTT,CASSPSAGGFIKAFF
TRBV3-1,-,TRBJ2-4,-,TGTGCCGGCAGTGACTCCCTAGCCAAAAACATTCAGTACTTC,CAGSDSLAKNIQYF
TRBV5-1,-,TRBJ2-1,TRBD2,TGCGCCAGCAGCTCAACGACTAGCGGGGTTTACAATGAGCAGTTCTTC,CASSSTTSGVYNEQFF
TRBV7-2,-,TRBJ1-1,-,TGTGCCAGCAGCCCTTACAAGAACACTGAAGCTTTCTTT,CASSPYKNTEAFF